A single sample gave rise to the 4 T cell receptor beta chains below, sequenced in a study of identical twins (dated by TCRdb to the mid-2010s). Receptor libraries were prepared by 5' RACE. Instrument on record: Illumina HiSeq 2000. In-frame beta chains were kept once TCRdb had trimmed the public reads at Q25 with fastp and called clones with MiXCR. Every entry covers one CDR3 protein and lists the most common genes and DNA from its rows. The sample table records about 550,000 distinct CDR3 sequences; 20% to 25% of these occur just once. Together, the top ten hold 0.4% to 0.6% of the sample. The same data also contributed to another study, on yellow fever vaccine responses in identical twins.

The sequenced sample consisted of CD4+ T cells sorted from blood. The receptor source for this set is a woman younger than 35 in good health.

V and J are TRBV10-3 and TRBJ1-5, with a tentative D call TRBD1 (6 bases). The V end was cut by 8 bases, the J end by 1 base, with 18 bases between. Germline loops: CDR1 ENHRY, CDR2 SYGVKD. This CDR3 is built from 16 residues. This CDR3 reads CAIGGGGDGSNQPQHF. The DNA for the CDR3 is TGTGCCATCGGTGGGGGGGGCGACGGAAGCAATCAGCCCCAGCATTTT.

This clonotype was seen only a few times. This chain connects TRBV20-1 to TRBJ1-4; possibly TRBD1 for D (5 bases). Trimming left V 3 bases short and J 7 bases short, with 15 bases between. This CDR3 has 14 amino acids. Per germline, CDR1 DFQATT and CDR2 SNEGSKA (reference sequence). CDR3 protein: CSARRKQGGEKLFF. The CDR3 region has the DNA TGCAGTGCTAGGAGGAAGCAGGGAGGTGAAAAACTGTTTTTT.

The chain recombines TRBV5-5 with TRBJ2-6; no reliable D call. V lost 9 bases, J lost 0 bases, and 7 bases lay in between. The CDR3 covers 13 residues. Germline CDR1 SGHKS, CDR2 YYEKEE (reference sequence). The CDR3 region has the DNA TGTGCCACCTCCAGCTCTGGGGCCAACGTCCTGACTTTC. Its protein product is CATSSSGANVLTF.

A few counts support this clonotype. This chain links TRBV20-1 with TRBJ2-1, with 14 nucleotides matching TRBD2. CDR3 length: 16 residues. V shed 2 bases and J 1 base; nucleotides not matched to a gene: 1. Per germline, CDR1 DFQATT and CDR2 SNEGSKA (reference sequence). In DNA form, the CDR3 reads TGCAGTGCTAGACGACTAGCGGGAGGGTCCTACAATGAGCAGTTCTTC. It translates to CSARRLAGGSYNEQFF.